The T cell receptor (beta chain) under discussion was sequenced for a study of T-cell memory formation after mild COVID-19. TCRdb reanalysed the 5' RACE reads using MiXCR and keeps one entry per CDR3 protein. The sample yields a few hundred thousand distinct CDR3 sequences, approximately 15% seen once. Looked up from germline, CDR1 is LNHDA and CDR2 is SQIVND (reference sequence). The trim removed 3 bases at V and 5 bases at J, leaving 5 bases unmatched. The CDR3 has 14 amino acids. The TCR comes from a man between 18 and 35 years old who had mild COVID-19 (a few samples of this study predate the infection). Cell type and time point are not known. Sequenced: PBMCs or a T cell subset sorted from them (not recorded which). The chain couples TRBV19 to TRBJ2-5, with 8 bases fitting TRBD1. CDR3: CASSISGGVETQYF. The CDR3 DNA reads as TGTGCCAGTAGTATTTCAGGGGGCGTGGAGACCCAGTACTTC.